Shown below are 23 T cell receptor beta chains from a single sample sequenced in a study of T cell repertoires in cytomegalovirus infection. These receptors have no identified antigens. One entry per CDR3 protein, called by TCRdb with MiXCR from the reads. Of around 81,000 distinct CDR3 sequences listed, approximately 40% are singletons. Sample: CD8+ T cells from cultured PBMCs, taken from culture after CMV antigen stimulation. Receptors were obtained from a human donor in good health (CMV status not recorded). Some clones in this sample may be carry-over from other donors' samples.

This clonotype occurred once. The gene calls are TRBV3-1 and TRBJ2-5; no clear D gene. Germline CDR1 reads LGHDT; CDR2 reads YNNKEL (reference sequence). This CDR3 comprises 14 residues. V gave up 0 bases and J gave up 6 bases, with 11 bases separating them. The CDR3 is CASSQDSATKTQYF. DNA of the CDR3: TGTGCCAGCAGCCAAGATTCTGCAACGAAGACCCAGTACTTC.

This clonotype was picked up a small number of times. The chain couples TRBV7-8 to TRBJ2-5; the D gene is possibly TRBD2 (5 bases). This CDR3 has 13 amino acids. Trimming shortened V by 5 bases and J by 5 bases, and 12 bases separated the two germline ends. Germline-derived CDR1 and CDR2 are SGHVS and FQNEAQ. This CDR3 is CASSGTRVETQYF. The CDR3 DNA sequence: TGTGCCAGCAGCGGAACTAGAGTGGAGACCCAGTACTTC.

V usage is TRBV12-3 or TRBV12-4 and J usage is TRBJ1-4; D gene ambiguous. With 6 bases removed from V and 8 bases from J, the gap between germline ends came to 16 bases. The CDR3 consists of 14 residues. The CDR3 sequence: CASSPRNGVEKLFF. CDR3 nucleotides: TGTGCCAGCAGCCCAAGGAACGGGGTAGAAAAACTGTTTTTT.

The chain links TRBV27 to TRBJ2-5; 8 bases align to TRBD1. Germline CDR1 is MNHEY and CDR2 is SMNVEV (reference sequence). This CDR3 contains 13 residues. With 5 bases clipped from V and 5 bases from J, the junction kept 4 bases outside the gene matches. CDR3 sequence: CASSITGGETQYF. DNA for the CDR3: TGTGCCAGCAGTATCACAGGGGGGGAGACCCAGTACTTC.

This clonotype has only a few counts. The chain carries TRBV6-2 or TRBV6-3 and TRBJ1-1; D might be TRBD1 (6 bases). The CDR3 covers 12 residues. Germline V lookup: CDR1 MNHEY, CDR2 SVGEGT. Trimming shortened V by 6 bases and J by 6 bases, and 11 bases separated the two germline ends. DNA for the CDR3: TGTGCCAGCAGCACAGGGACCGCTGAAGCTTTCTTT. Translation gives CASSTGTAEAFF.

This clonotype was counted a few times. The J gene is TRBJ2-6, the V gene TRBV20-1; D possibly matches TRBD1 or TRBD2 (5 bases each). The CDR3 extends over 14 amino acids. The V end was cut by 6 bases, the J end by 0 bases, with 9 bases between. CDR1 is DFQATT and CDR2 is SNEGSKA in the germline V gene (reference sequence). Here the CDR3 DNA reads TGCAGTGCCCGGGACCCCTCTGGGGCCAACGTCCTGACTTTC. This codes for CSARDPSGANVLTF.

The chain recombines TRBV12-3 or TRBV12-4 with TRBJ2-2; 12 bases are a match to TRBD1. V dropped 7 bases and J dropped 6; count of bases not matched to a gene: 9. CDR3 length equals 16 residues. The DNA for the CDR3 is TGTGCCAGCATTAAGGGGGACAGGGGGCAGGCCGGGGAGCTGTTTTTT. Its protein product is CASIKGDRGQAGELFF.

In its sample, this clonotype was seen a few times. J is TRBJ2-5 and V is TRBV20-1; the match to TRBD1 covers 8 bases. The CDR3 spans 15 residues. The J segment lost 2 bases and the V segment lost 1 base, leaving 6 bases of the junction unmatched. Germline CDR1 reads DFQATT; CDR2 reads SNEGSKA (reference sequence). The CDR3 DNA is TGCAGTGCTAGAGGACACCGGGACAGGCAAGAGACCCAGTACTTC. It translates to CSARGHRDRQETQYF.

This chain uses TRBV7-9 with TRBJ2-1; tentatively, D is TRBD1 (6 bases). Trimming pared 3 bases from V and 5 bases from J, leaving 20 bases between. CDR1 SEHNR and CDR2 FQNEAQ come from the germline V gene (reference sequence). The CDR3 length is 17 residues. CDR3 nucleotides: TGTGCCAGCAGCTTTACCACAGGGAGCCGGTCCAACAATGAGCAGTTCTTC. It codes for CASSFTTGSRSNNEQFF.

In this sample, this clonotype turned up a few times. The V call is TRBV5-5, the J call TRBJ2-7; D unclear. Germline loops: CDR1 SGHKS, CDR2 YYEKEE (reference sequence). Trimming removed 0 bases at V and 0 bases at J, with 10 bases between. CDR3 length: 15 amino acids. The CDR3 protein is CASSLDGPLSYEQYF. CDR3 sequence (DNA): TGTGCCAGCAGCTTGGACGGTCCCCTCTCCTACGAGCAGTACTTC.

This clonotype appeared a few times. The chain uses TRBV4-1 and TRBJ2-5; 7 bases are shared with TRBD1. This CDR3 spans 16 amino acids. V lost 4 bases and J lost 3; bases outside the gene matches: 11. Germline-derived CDR1 and CDR2 are MGHRA and YSYEKL. This CDR3 reads CASSPRDRMAEETQYF. The DNA of the CDR3 is TGCGCCAGCAGCCCCCGGGACAGAATGGCCGAAGAGACCCAGTACTTC.

The chain has TRBV7-4 and TRBJ2-5, with 9 nucleotides matching TRBD1. This CDR3 has 15 amino acids. Germline loops: CDR1 SGHVT, CDR2 SQSDAQ. With V trimmed by 5 bases and J by 5 bases, 9 bases remained unmatched. For the CDR3, the DNA is TGTGCCAGCAGCACAACCGGGACAGGGAAGGAGACCCAGTACTTC. Translated, it gives CASSTTGTGKETQYF.

In its sample, this clonotype was seen a few times. This chain uses TRBV5-6 with TRBJ2-3; D possibly corresponds to TRBD1 (6 bases). The germline CDR1 and CDR2 sequences are SGHDT and YYEEEE. The CDR3 has 15 amino acids. V was shortened by 0 bases and J by 5 bases, with 13 bases between the two germline ends. As DNA, the CDR3 is TGTGCCAGCAGCTTGGTTGGGGGCGCGGGAGATACGCAGTATTTT. Translation gives CASSLVGGAGDTQYF.

V gene TRBV7-9 combines with J gene TRBJ1-1; 7 bases map to TRBD1. Per the germline V gene, CDR1 is SEHNR and CDR2 is FQNEAQ (reference sequence). After removal of 2 bases from V and 11 bases from J, the junction contained 14 bases not matched to a gene. The CDR3 runs to 15 residues. CDR3 DNA: TGTGCCAGCAGCTTACGCCTTCGAGGGGGCCCGTTGGCTTTCTTT. This codes for CASSLRLRGGPLAFF.

This clonotype was seen a few times. This rearrangement joins TRBV7-6 to TRBJ1-1, with D maybe TRBD1 (5 bases). The V and J ends lost 5 bases and 4 bases respectively, with 20 bases between them. This CDR3 is built from 16 residues. Germline V gene lookup returns CDR1 SGHVS and CDR2 FNYEAQ. CDR3 bases: TGTGCCAGCAGCGGACCTCAGGGCCAAGGAGGCACTGAAGCTTTCTTT. It translates to CASSGPQGQGGTEAFF.

This clonotype was found a few times. This chain joins TRBV12-3 or TRBV12-4 and TRBJ2-3; a possible D gene is TRBD1 (5 bases). CDR3 size: 13 residues. V lost 4 bases to trimming and J lost 5 bases, with 10 bases between them. The CDR3 nucleotides read TGTGCCAGCAGTTCACTGACAGTAGATACGCAGTATTTT. Protein sequence: CASSSLTVDTQYF.

The CDR3 protein is CATSDRGWSSYNEQFF. The CDR3 DNA is TGTGCCACCAGTGATCGGGGGTGGAGCTCCTACAATGAGCAGTTCTTC. V and J are TRBV24-1 and TRBJ2-1; D may be TRBD2 (6 bases). Trimming pared 3 bases from V and 0 bases from J, leaving 11 bases between. Germline values: CDR1 KGHDR, CDR2 SFDVKD. The CDR3 is made up of 16 amino acids.

This clonotype showed up just a few times. V and J are TRBV28 and TRBJ1-1; a possible D gene is TRBD1 (6 bases). The CDR3 is made up of 14 amino acids. V was cut by 6 bases and J by 6 bases, with 17 bases left in between. Germline V gene data show CDR1 as MDHEN and CDR2 as SYDVKM. The CDR3 nucleotides are TGTGCCAGCAGCCTTGACAGGTTTTTCGCTGAAGCTTTCTTT. Its translation: CASSLDRFFAEAFF. Full variable domain (outside the CDR3, taken from reference TRBV28 and TRBJ1-1): DVKVTQSSRYLVKRTGEKVFLECVQDMDHENMFWYRQDPGLGLRLIYFSYDVKMKEKGDIPEGYSVSREKKERFSLILESASTNQTSMYLCASSLDRFFAEAFFGQGTRLTVV.

This clonotype was seen a few times. The rearrangement links TRBV7-6 to TRBJ2-5, with TRBD2 matching over 8 bases. V lost 1 base and J lost 3; bases outside the gene matches: 4. From germline, CDR1 is SGHVS and CDR2 FNYEAQ. This CDR3 comprises 15 residues. The CDR3 sequence is CASSLDSGGEETQYF. CDR3 coding DNA: TGTGCCAGCAGCTTAGACAGCGGGGGAGAAGAGACCCAGTACTTC.

The chain employs TRBV28 and TRBJ2-7; D might be TRBD1 (6 bases). The length of the CDR3 is 14 residues. Germline CDR1 reads MDHEN; CDR2 reads SYDVKM. Deletions cut 5 bases from V and 2 bases from J, with 13 bases between. Written as DNA, the CDR3 is TGTGCCAGCAGTCCCCAAGACAGGACCTACGAGCAGTACTTC. Translated: CASSPQDRTYEQYF.

The chain uses TRBV19 and TRBJ1-1, with D possibly being TRBD1 (5 bases). V lost 7 bases, J lost 8 bases, and 20 bases lay in between. The CDR3 covers 14 residues. Germline-derived CDR1 and CDR2 are LNHDA and SQIVND (reference sequence). In DNA, the CDR3 is TGTGCCAGTACCCCCCCCTACAGGATCAACGAAGCTTTCTTT. Translating gives CASTPPYRINEAFF.

This clonotype was observed a few times. The chain is built from TRBV4-1 and TRBJ1-4, with D unresolved. Trimming left V 0 bases short and J 7 bases short, with 15 bases between. Germline CDR1 reads MGHRA; CDR2 reads YSYEKL. The CDR3 contains 16 residues. CDR3 in amino acids: CASSQDVASRTEKLFF. CDR3 bases: TGCGCCAGCAGCCAAGATGTGGCCTCGCGTACTGAAAAACTGTTTTTT.

V and J are TRBV7-6 and TRBJ2-2; D is unclear. Trimming removed 5 bases at V and 5 bases at J, with 3 bases between. CDR1 and CDR2 (germline): SGHVS, FNYEAQ. The CDR3 totals 11 residues. DNA for the CDR3: TGTGCCAGCAGCCCAACCGGGGAGCTGTTTTTT. Translation: CASSPTGELFF.